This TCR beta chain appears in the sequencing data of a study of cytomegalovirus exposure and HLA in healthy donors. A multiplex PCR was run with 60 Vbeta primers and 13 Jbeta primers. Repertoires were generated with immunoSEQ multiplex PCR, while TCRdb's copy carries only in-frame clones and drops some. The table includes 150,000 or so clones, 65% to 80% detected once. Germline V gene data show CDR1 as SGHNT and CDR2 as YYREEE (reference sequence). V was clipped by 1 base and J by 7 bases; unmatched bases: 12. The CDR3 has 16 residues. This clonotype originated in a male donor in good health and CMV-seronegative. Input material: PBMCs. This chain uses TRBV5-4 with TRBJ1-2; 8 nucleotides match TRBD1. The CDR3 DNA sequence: TGTGCCAGCAGCTTGACAGGGGGGTTAACCGGCAGTGGCTACACCTTC. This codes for CASSLTGGLTGSGYTF.